This T cell receptor beta chain was observed in a study of blood T cell repertoires in COVID-19 (dated by TCRdb to 2018 to 2020). Study-level background: The collaborator samples originated in the United States, Italy and Spain and spanned the acute and convalescent phases of COVID-19. The prospective study material was composed of cDNA or gDNA derived from T cells, B-cell-depleted T cells, or PBMCs. The dataset comprised deeply sampled blood TCRbeta repertoires from subjects exposed to, actively infected with, or recovered from COVID-19. The repertoires were made available in a free public database intended to serve as a resource for research on the immune response to SARS-CoV-2. Samples came from the ongoing ImmuneRACE study (first 160 participants) plus 1,254 subjects from 6 global collaborators. The sample metadata nearly always contained a de-identified subject ID, COVID-19 status, age in years and sex. HLA class I and class II types, where available, came from metadata supplied by the sample provider rather than from assay-based typing. The paper's findings and limits, for the study overall: Clinical and demographic metadata were provided uncurated, with the amount varying by source and participant.

With respect to this clone: Its antigen remains undetermined. It has no much larger one-base neighbor in the sample; base qualities were not kept.

TCRbeta CDR3 regions were amplified from genomic DNA using the immunoSEQ Assay, a bias-controlled multiplex PCR. The study's own analysis went as follows. The number of nucleated cells in each sample was estimated by amplification of reference gene primers within the assay. To quantify the absolute abundance of each unique TCRbeta CDR3 rearrangement, sequence reads were collapsed and filtered. For each sample, productive Simpson clonality was calculated as the square root of Simpson's diversity index across productive rearrangements. TCRdb's version of the immuneACCESS table is confined to in-frame rearrangements and falls short of the full clone set. An unresolved V gene accounts for under half of the shortfall where checked; the remainder is of unknown origin. From that table come the V and J calls and clone size; the DNA was used to work out D and trimming. Within this sample are 220,000 or so clones, with around four fifths of them counted one time only. The leading ten clones occupy approximately 5.1% of the sample.

From its cysteine to its phenylalanine, the CDR3 spans 15 amino acids. Just the 45-base CDR3 DNA is kept, in frame starting at base 1. V is clipped by 0 bases and J by 3 bases, and the sequence between their germline boundaries is 15 bases long. The germline V gene specifies SQVTM as CDR1 and ANQGSEA as CDR2. A second Seattle source provided samples from volunteer blood donors who had recovered from COVID-19. Collaborating institutions collected whole blood in K2EDTA tubes following their own protocols. Collaborator samples were shipped for TCRbeta analysis as frozen whole blood, isolated PBMCs, or DNA extracted from either sample type.

Sequencing was performed on peripheral blood. Recombination linked TRBV29-1 to TRBJ2-7, with TRBD1 as a weak D call on 6 bases. This receptor was identified in a woman aged 55-70 years who had recovered from COVID-19. The CDR3 region reads CSVEDGVQGNYEQYF. The nucleotide sequence is TGCAGCGTTGAAGATGGGGTACAGGGAAACTACGAGCAGTACTTC.